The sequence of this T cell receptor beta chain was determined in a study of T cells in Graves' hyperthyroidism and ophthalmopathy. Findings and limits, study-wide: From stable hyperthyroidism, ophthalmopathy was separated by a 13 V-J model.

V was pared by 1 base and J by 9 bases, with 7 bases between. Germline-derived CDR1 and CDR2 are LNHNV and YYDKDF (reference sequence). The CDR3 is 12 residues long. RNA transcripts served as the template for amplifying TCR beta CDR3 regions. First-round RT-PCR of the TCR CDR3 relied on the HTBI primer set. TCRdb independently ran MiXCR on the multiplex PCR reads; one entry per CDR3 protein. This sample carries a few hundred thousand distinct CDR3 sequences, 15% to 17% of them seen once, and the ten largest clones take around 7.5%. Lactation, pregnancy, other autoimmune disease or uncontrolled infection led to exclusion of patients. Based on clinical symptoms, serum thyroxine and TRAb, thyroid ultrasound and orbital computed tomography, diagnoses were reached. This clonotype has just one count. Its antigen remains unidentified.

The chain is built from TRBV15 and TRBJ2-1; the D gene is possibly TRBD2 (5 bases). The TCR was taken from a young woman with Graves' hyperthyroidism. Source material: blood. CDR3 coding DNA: TGTGCCACCAGCAGAGCGGAGGTTGAGCAGTTCTTC. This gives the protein CATSRAEVEQFF.